What follows are 24 T cell receptor beta chains derived from one specimen sequenced in a study of beta chain features in type 1 diabetes (dated by TCRdb to between 2018 and 2020). Library generation was performed with the immunoSEQ multiplex PCR assay. The entire isolated RNA was reverse transcribed using the High Capacity cDNA Reverse Transcription Kit, and thus expressed TCRB transcripts were sequenced. TCRdb's version of the immuneACCESS table is confined to in-frame rearrangements and falls short of the full clone set. An unresolved V gene accounts for under half of the shortfall where checked; the remainder is of unknown origin. This sample comprises just over 450,000 clones, around 28% of them detected only once. Jointly, the top ten make up around 0.065% of the sample. The sample consisted of naive CD4+ T cells from blood. The meaning of the sample's cell subset or site label: true naive CD4+ T cells. These receptors were taken from a young man in good health.

This clone was observed a few times. Other DNA sequences in this sample translate to the same CDR3. This rearrangement joins TRBV14 to TRBJ2-7; perhaps TRBD2 as D (5 bases). Germline CDR1 SGHDN, CDR2 FVKESK. There are 13 residues in the CDR3. With 0 bases removed from V and 7 bases from J, the gap between germline ends came to 10 bases. The DNA for the CDR3 is TGTGCCAGCAGCCAAGACCTAGCCGGAGAGCAGTACTTC. Its translation: CASSQDLAGEQYF.

The sample holds a few counts of this clone. The chain is built from TRBV5-5 and TRBJ2-1; D perhaps matches TRBD2 (6 bases). CDR3 size: 15 residues. Germline loops: CDR1 SGHKS, CDR2 YYEKEE (reference sequence). Trimming took 0 bases from V and 6 from J, leaving 13 bases between them. CDR3 sequence: CASSLAWRVRNEQFF. DNA for the CDR3: TGTGCCAGCAGCTTGGCCTGGAGGGTTCGCAATGAGCAGTTCTTC.

The chain links TRBV30 to TRBJ2-3; TRBD2 aligns across 16 bases. The CDR3 loop spans 17 amino acids. The ends lost 3 bases at V and 1 base at J; junction bases unmatched: 4. Per germline, CDR1 GTSNPN and CDR2 SVGIG (reference sequence). CDR3 sequence: CAWSGTSGRVGTDTQYF. Written as DNA, the CDR3 is TGTGCCTGGAGCGGGACTAGCGGGAGGGTTGGCACAGATACGCAGTATTTT.

The chain links TRBV6-6 to TRBJ2-7; D may be TRBD1 (6 bases). Germline lookup yields CDR1 MNHNY and CDR2 SVGAGI (reference sequence). Trimming took off 2 bases at V and 0 bases at J, with 11 bases between the two ends. This CDR3 contains 15 residues. The CDR3 region has the DNA TGTGCCAGCAGTTACAGGACAGAGAGCTCCTACGAGCAGTACTTC. Protein product: CASSYRTESSYEQYF.

This clone was observed a few times. V is TRBV29-1 and J is TRBJ2-2; TRBD2 might be the D (7 bases). The CDR3 has 14 residues. V was clipped by 7 bases and J by 1 base, with 13 bases between them. The germline gives CDR1 SQVTM, CDR2 ANQGSEA. The CDR3 DNA follows: TGCAGCGGTAGGGGGGGGGTGAACACCGGGGAGCTGTTTTTT. Protein: CSGRGGVNTGELFF.

This clone was detected once. The rearrangement joins TRBV7-6 to TRBJ2-7, with 12 bases aligning to TRBD2. Germline V gives CDR1 SGHVS, CDR2 FNYEAQ. V shed 8 bases, J shed 6 bases, and the junction held 11 bases outside the gene matches. CDR3 length: 15 residues. The DNA for the CDR3 is TGTGCCAGCCCCCGAGCTAGCGGGAGGGCCGTCGAGCAGTACTTC. Its translation is CASPRASGRAVEQYF.

This clone was seen a few times. J is TRBJ2-3 and V is TRBV25-1, with D possibly TRBD2 on 5 matching bases. Trimming took 0 bases from V and 2 from J, leaving 12 bases between them. The germline gives CDR1 MGHDK, CDR2 SYGVNS. The CDR3 extends over 16 amino acids. The CDR3 nucleotides are TGTGCCAGCAGTGAATATCAAGGCGGGCTCACAGATACGCAGTATTTT. It is translated as CASSEYQGGLTDTQYF.

This chain connects TRBV20-1 to TRBJ2-7; D is undetermined. Trimming left V 3 bases short and J 6 bases short, with 6 bases between. This CDR3 region has 10 residues. CDR1 is DFQATT and CDR2 is SNEGSKA in the germline V gene (reference sequence). CDR3 amino acids: CSASSPEQYF. DNA for the CDR3: TGCAGTGCTAGTTCTCCCGAGCAGTACTTC.

The rearrangement joins TRBV7-7 to TRBJ2-2; the D gene is possibly TRBD2 (6 bases). The CDR3 has 14 residues. Trimming cost V 5 bases and J 0 bases, with 7 bases left between them. Per germline, CDR1 SSHAT and CDR2 FNYEAQ (reference sequence). CDR3 in amino acids: CASSREANTGELFF. CDR3 bases: TGTGCCAGCAGCAGGGAGGCGAACACCGGGGAGCTGTTTTTT.

This rearrangement joins TRBV20-1 to TRBJ2-1; 8 bases align to TRBD1. V dropped 6 bases and J dropped 6; count of bases not matched to a gene: 1. The V gene's germline CDR1 is DFQATT and CDR2 SNEGSKA (reference sequence). This CDR3 has 11 residues. Here the CDR3 reads CSAGQGNEQFF. CDR3 bases: TGCAGTGCCGGACAGGGCAATGAGCAGTTCTTC.

This clone was found a few times. The chain combines TRBV30 with TRBJ2-5, with D hard to call. Germline V gene sequence: CDR1 GTSNPN, CDR2 SVGIG (reference sequence). The CDR3 sequence is 12 residues long. V was trimmed by 1 base and J by 5 bases, leaving 8 bases between them. The CDR3 sequence: CAWSGLGETQYF. The CDR3 DNA follows: TGTGCCTGGAGTGGCCTAGGGGAGACCCAGTACTTC. Drawing the rest from reference TRBV30 and TRBJ2-5, the complete variable domain is SQTIHQWPATLVQPVGSPLSLECTVEGTSNPNLYWYRQAAGRGLQLLFYSVGIGQISSEVPQNLSASRPQDRQFILSSKKLLLSDSGFYLCAWSGLGETQYFGPGTRLLVL.

This chain links TRBV30 with TRBJ2-5, with TRBD1 matching over 8 bases. The germline gives CDR1 GTSNPN, CDR2 SVGIG (reference sequence). The junction had 0 bases not matched to a gene; V was cut back by 1 base and J by 2 bases. This CDR3 is 13 amino acids long. CDR3 residues: CAWSDRGQETQYF. CDR3 in DNA: TGTGCCTGGAGTGACAGGGGGCAAGAGACCCAGTACTTC. The variable domain in full, completed from reference TRBV30 and TRBJ2-5, reads SQTIHQWPATLVQPVGSPLSLECTVEGTSNPNLYWYRQAAGRGLQLLFYSVGIGQISSEVPQNLSASRPQDRQFILSSKKLLLSDSGFYLCAWSDRGQETQYFGPGTRLLVL.

The rearrangement joins TRBV4-2 to TRBJ1-2, with no clear D. Germline CDR1 is LGHNA and CDR2 is YNFKEQ. There are 14 residues in the CDR3. V dropped 5 bases and J dropped 5 bases, with 15 bases sitting between them. The DNA for the CDR3 is TGTGCCAGCAGCTCCTTCTTGACAAGTTATGGCTACACCTTC. Amino acids: CASSSFLTSYGYTF.

This clone was picked up a small number of times. V and J are TRBV4-2 and TRBJ1-2; 8 positions match TRBD1. Per the germline V gene, CDR1 is LGHNA and CDR2 is YNFKEQ. Germline trimming cut 4 bases from V and 2 bases from J; bases unmatched to any gene: 3. The CDR3 runs to 14 residues. CDR3 region: CASSPGTGNYGYTF. CDR3 DNA: TGTGCCAGCAGCCCCGGGACAGGAAACTATGGCTACACCTTC.

The chain couples TRBV1 to TRBJ1-1; the listed D gene, TRBD1, was not tested against the DNA. TRBV1 represents a pseudogene. This CDR3 comprises 18 residues. The CDR3: CTSSQATRGTGLLTEAFF. The CDR3 DNA sequence: TGCACCAGCAGCCAGGCAACGAGAGGAACAGGGCTGCTTACTGAAGCTTTCTTT.

The chain combines TRBV18 with TRBJ1-5, with 8 bases aligning to TRBD1. The trim removed 6 bases at V and 5 bases at J, leaving 9 bases unmatched. The CDR3 is made up of 15 amino acids. CDR1 is KGHSH, CDR2 LQKENI, per germline. The chain's CDR3 is CASSSGTGGDQPQHF. In DNA form, the CDR3 reads TGTGCCAGCTCTTCCGGGACAGGAGGAGATCAGCCCCAGCATTTT.

The CDR3 DNA is TGCGCCAGCAGCTTCCCCGGGAGTCAAGAGACCCAGTACTTC. Its protein product is CASSFPGSQETQYF. The chain combines TRBV5-1 with TRBJ2-5; D possibly corresponds to TRBD2 (6 bases). Trimming removed 2 bases at V and 2 bases at J, with 10 bases between. Germline V gives CDR1 SGHRS, CDR2 YFSETQ. This CDR3 comprises 14 residues.

This clone was counted between two and nine times. The V and J genes are TRBV30 and TRBJ1-2, with 9 bases matching TRBD1. This CDR3 has 14 amino acids. Germline loops: CDR1 GTSNPN, CDR2 SVGIG (reference sequence). The V segment lost 3 bases and the J segment 4 bases; nucleotides outside the gene matches: 6. DNA of the CDR3: TGTGCCTGGAGCAGGGACAGGGTGGGCTATGGCTACACCTTC. Translated: CAWSRDRVGYGYTF.

The chain couples TRBV7-9 to TRBJ2-4, with TRBD1 as a possible D gene (6 bases). Germline-derived CDR1 and CDR2 are SEHNR and FQNEAQ (reference sequence). The CDR3 loop spans 14 amino acids. The V end lost 1 base, the J end lost 6 bases, and 10 bases lay between the germline ends. In DNA, the CDR3 is TGTGCCAGCAGCTTAGAAAGGGGGTCAAACATTCAGTACTTC. It encodes CASSLERGSNIQYF.

As DNA, the CDR3 is TGTGCCTGGAGTCCAGAGAACTACGAGCAGTACTTC. Translating it yields CAWSPENYEQYF. The chain combines TRBV30 with TRBJ2-7; no firm D call. V gave up 2 bases and J gave up 3 bases, with 8 bases separating them. This CDR3 spans 12 amino acids. From germline, CDR1 is GTSNPN and CDR2 SVGIG (reference sequence). Full variable domain (remainder filled in from reference TRBV30 and TRBJ2-7): SQTIHQWPATLVQPVGSPLSLECTVEGTSNPNLYWYRQAAGRGLQLLFYSVGIGQISSEVPQNLSASRPQDRQFILSSKKLLLSDSGFYLCAWSPENYEQYFGPGTRLTVT.

As for this clone: Mismatch with germline at one junction end may stem from a read error. This chain uses TRBV29-1 with TRBJ2-3; TRBD1 might be the D (6 bases). The CDR3 runs to 10 residues. Germline values: CDR1 SQVTM, CDR2 ANQGSEA. In DNA, the CDR3 is TGCAGCGTTGGACTACCGACAGGTGATTTT. This codes for CSVGLPTGDF.

This clone was counted at least ten times. Other nucleotide sequences from this sample produce the same CDR3. The chain uses TRBV9 and TRBJ1-1; TRBD1 agrees at 8 bases. Germline lookup yields CDR1 SGDLS and CDR2 YYNGEE. The junction had 2 bases not matched to a gene; V was cut back by 3 bases and J by 1 base. This CDR3 spans 14 amino acids. The CDR3 nucleotides are TGTGCCAGCAGCGCCGGGACAGGGAACACTGAAGCTTTCTTT. Protein: CASSAGTGNTEAFF.

This sequence joins TRBV5-6 and TRBJ2-1; 7 positions match TRBD2. The J segment lost 4 bases and the V segment lost 7 bases, leaving 14 bases of the junction unmatched. CDR1 SGHDT and CDR2 YYEEEE come from the germline V gene. The CDR3 totals 16 residues. The CDR3 coding sequence is TGTGCCAGCTCCCCCAACGGGGGAGGGGATTACAATGAGCAGTTCTTC. It specifies CASSPNGGGDYNEQFF. The full variable domain, completed using reference TRBV5-6 and TRBJ2-1, is DAGVTQSPTHLIKTRGQQVTLRCSPKSGHDTVSWYQQALGQGPQFIFQYYEEEERQRGNFPDRFSGHQFPNYSSELNVNALLLGDSALYLCASSPNGGGDYNEQFFGPGTRLTVL.

The chain joins TRBV9 to TRBJ2-1; 10 positions agree with TRBD2. After removal of 0 bases from V and 7 bases from J, the junction contained 10 bases not matched to a gene. The germline V gene encodes CDR1 SGDLS and CDR2 YYNGEE. This CDR3 region has 17 residues. The CDR3 is CASSVEGPGLATNEQFF. The DNA for the CDR3 is TGTGCCAGCAGCGTAGAGGGCCCGGGACTAGCGACGAATGAGCAGTTCTTC.